This T cell receptor (beta chain) was recovered during a study of T cells after yellow fever vaccination. A process of 5'RACE template switching, which added a universal primer site and UMIs, was used to make TCR cDNA. TCRdb fed the 5' RACE reads into MiXCR, producing one record per CDR3 protein. This sample has 130,000 or so distinct CDR3 sequences, with roughly 15% found just once. Comment on this clonotype: What it binds is not known.

The germline gives CDR1 SGHRS, CDR2 YFSETQ. The CDR3 spans 15 residues. Trimming cost V 0 bases and J 6 bases; bases outside gene matches: 6. Study-wide points: It was a weaker secondary response, yet one that peaked faster, at day 5 versus 15. Subsequent booster samples again held most clones from primary vaccination (nearly 98% CD4, about 85% CD8).

This sequence joins TRBV5-1 and TRBJ1-5; 7 nucleotides line up with TRBD1. This TCR was recovered from a man between 18 and 35 years old who received the YFV17D yellow fever vaccine. The sequencing used CD8+ T cells sorted from PBMCs, collected 5 days after the yellow fever booster vaccination. CDR3 in amino acids: CASSLEGARGQPQHF. The DNA of the CDR3 is TGCGCCAGCAGCTTGGAGGGGGCGCGGGGTCAGCCCCAGCATTTT.